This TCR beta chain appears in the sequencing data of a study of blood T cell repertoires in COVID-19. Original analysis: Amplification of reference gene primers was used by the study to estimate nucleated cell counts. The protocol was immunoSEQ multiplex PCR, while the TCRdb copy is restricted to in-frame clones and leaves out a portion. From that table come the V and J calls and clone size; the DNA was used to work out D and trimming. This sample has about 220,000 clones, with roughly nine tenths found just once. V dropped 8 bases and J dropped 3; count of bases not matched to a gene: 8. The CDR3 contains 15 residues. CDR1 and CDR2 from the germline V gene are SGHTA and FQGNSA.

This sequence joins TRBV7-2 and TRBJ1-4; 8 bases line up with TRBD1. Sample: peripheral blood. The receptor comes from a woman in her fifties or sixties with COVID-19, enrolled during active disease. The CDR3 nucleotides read TGTGCCAGCCAGGACAGGGCTGTATCTAATGAAAAACTGTTTTTT. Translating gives CASQDRAVSNEKLFF.